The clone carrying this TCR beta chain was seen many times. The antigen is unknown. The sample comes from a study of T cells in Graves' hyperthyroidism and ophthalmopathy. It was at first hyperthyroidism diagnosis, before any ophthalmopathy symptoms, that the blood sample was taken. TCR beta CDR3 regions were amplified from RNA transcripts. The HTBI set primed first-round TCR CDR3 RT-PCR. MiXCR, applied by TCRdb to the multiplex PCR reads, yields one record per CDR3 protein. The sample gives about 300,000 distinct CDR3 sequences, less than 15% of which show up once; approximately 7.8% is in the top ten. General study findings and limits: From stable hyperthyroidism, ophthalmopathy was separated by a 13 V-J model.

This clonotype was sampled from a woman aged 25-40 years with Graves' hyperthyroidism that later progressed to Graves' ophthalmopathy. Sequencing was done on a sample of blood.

This CDR3 is CASAGTASYNEQFF. CDR3 DNA: TGTGCCAGCGCCGGGACAGCCTCCTACAATGAGCAGTTCTTC. This sequence joins TRBV7-8 and TRBJ2-1; 7 bases map to TRBD1. The CDR3 totals 14 residues. CDR1 and CDR2 (germline): SGHVS, FQNEAQ. V was pared by 8 bases and J by 0 bases, with 4 bases of the junction left unmatched.